This is a list of T cell receptor beta chains from one sample in a study of shared clonotypes between healthy human individuals. The repertoire was sequenced with immunoSEQ multiplex PCR; TCRdb's copy has only in-frame clones and lacks some. Of nearly 1 million clones detected, around 80% appear once; the ten largest clones hold over 1.3%. The specimen was memory CD4+ T cells sorted from blood. The source of these receptors is a man younger than 30 in good health. CDR3s include the opening cysteine and the closing phenylalanine or tryptophan. A D gene is named only where the DNA matches it firmly. Where a row states a size, it is once, few, many or the class of an expanded clone; other rows omit it.

d_gene: .; j_gene: TRBJ2-2; abundance: few; v_gene: TRBV5-6; CDR3nt: TGTGCCAGCAGCTTGTCATTGGACAGTGGGTTATACACCGGGGAGCTGTTTTTT; CDR3aa: CASSLSLDSGLYTGELFF
d_gene: .; j_gene: TRBJ1-1; abundance: few; v_gene: TRBV18; CDR3nt: TGTGCCAGCTCAGCGGGCACAGCGGCTTTCTTT; CDR3aa: CASSAGTAAFF
d_gene: .; j_gene: TRBJ1-1; abundance: .; v_gene: TRBV6-6; CDR3nt: TGTGCCAGCAGTTACTCGTCCTTTAACCCTGAAGCTTTCTTT; CDR3aa: CASSYSSFNPEAFF
d_gene: .; j_gene: TRBJ1-5; abundance: once; v_gene: TRBV28; CDR3nt: TGTGCCAGCAGTTTATCTCGAACTCAGCCCCAGCATTTT; CDR3aa: CASSLSRTQPQHF
d_gene: TRBD1; j_gene: TRBJ1-2; abundance: .; v_gene: TRBV2; CDR3nt: TGTGCCAGCAGTGGACAGGGCGCTAACTATGGCTACACCTTC; CDR3aa: CASSGQGANYGYTF
d_gene: TRBD1; j_gene: TRBJ1-5; abundance: few; v_gene: TRBV10-3; CDR3nt: TGTGCCATCAGTTCCGGGACAGGGGGCCTGGGCAATCAGCCCCAGCATTTT; CDR3aa: CAISSGTGGLGNQPQHF
d_gene: TRBD1; j_gene: TRBJ1-5; abundance: few; v_gene: TRBV2; CDR3nt: TGTGCCAGCACTAGGACAGGATTTAATCAGCCCCAGCATTTT; CDR3aa: CASTRTGFNQPQHF
d_gene: TRBD1; j_gene: TRBJ2-7; abundance: .; v_gene: TRBV10-3; CDR3nt: TGTGCCATCAGGCCGGGACAGCAGACCTACGAGCAGTACTTC; CDR3aa: CAIRPGQQTYEQYF
d_gene: TRBD2; j_gene: TRBJ2-1; abundance: .; v_gene: TRBV5-4; CDR3nt: TGTGCCAGCAGCTTAAGACTAGCGGGGTACAATGAGCAGTTCTTC; CDR3aa: CASSLRLAGYNEQFF
d_gene: .; j_gene: TRBJ2-1; abundance: .; v_gene: TRBV4-2; CDR3nt: TGTGCCAGCAGCCAAGGAAGACAGCACAATGAGCAGTTCTTC; CDR3aa: CASSQGRQHNEQFF
d_gene: .; j_gene: TRBJ1-2; abundance: once; v_gene: TRBV6-1; CDR3nt: TGTGCCAGCACCCTTAGAGGCGTCTATGGCTACACCTTC; CDR3aa: CASTLRGVYGYTF
d_gene: TRBD2; j_gene: TRBJ2-2; abundance: .; v_gene: TRBV10-1; CDR3nt: TGCGCCAGCAGTGAGTCTCAGCGGGGTGGCGACACCGGGGAGCTGTTTTTT; CDR3aa: CASSESQRGGDTGELFF
d_gene: TRBD1; j_gene: TRBJ2-3; abundance: .; v_gene: TRBV4-3; CDR3nt: TGCGCCAGCAGCCAAGATAGGGGGCGCGGTACGCAGTATTTT; CDR3aa: CASSQDRGRGTQYF
d_gene: .; j_gene: TRBJ2-7; abundance: .; v_gene: TRBV28; CDR3nt: TGTGCCAGCAGTCCCTATGATGAGGGCCCCTACGAGCAGTACTTC; CDR3aa: CASSPYDEGPYEQYF
d_gene: TRBD1; j_gene: TRBJ2-7; abundance: .; v_gene: TRBV27; CDR3nt: TGTGCCAGCAGCCCCGACAGGGTGAAGGCTACCGAGCAGTACTTC; CDR3aa: CASSPDRVKATEQYF
d_gene: .; j_gene: TRBJ1-2; abundance: .; v_gene: TRBV6-1; CDR3nt: TGTGCCAGCAGCCCTCAAGGTGAACGAGGCTACACCTTC; CDR3aa: CASSPQGERGYTF
d_gene: .; j_gene: TRBJ1-6; abundance: .; v_gene: TRBV14; CDR3nt: TGTGCCAGCAGCCAAGGGCCAAGGGGCTCCTATAATTCACCCCTCCACTTT; CDR3aa: CASSQGPRGSYNSPLHF
d_gene: .; j_gene: TRBJ2-2; abundance: .; v_gene: TRBV5-1; CDR3nt: TGCGCCAGCAGTCTCTCCCCCGCCGGGGAGCTGTTTTTT; CDR3aa: CASSLSPAGELFF
d_gene: .; j_gene: TRBJ2-3; abundance: .; v_gene: TRBV19; CDR3nt: TGTGCCAGTAGTAACGGGGAATCGAGAGATACGCAGTATTTT; CDR3aa: CASSNGESRDTQYF
d_gene: TRBD1; j_gene: TRBJ2-7; abundance: .; v_gene: TRBV7-9; CDR3nt: TGTGCCAGCAGCTCCCGGGACAGGGGTGGCGAGCAGTACTTC; CDR3aa: CASSSRDRGGEQYF
d_gene: .; j_gene: TRBJ2-5; abundance: .; v_gene: TRBV5-1; CDR3nt: TGCGCCAGCAGCGCCGCACTGGTGGAAGAGACCCAGTACTTC; CDR3aa: CASSAALVEETQYF
d_gene: .; j_gene: TRBJ2-1; abundance: .; v_gene: TRBV5-4; CDR3nt: TGTGCCAGCAGCTTGGGGGCTGGGACCTACAATGAGCAGTTCTTC; CDR3aa: CASSLGAGTYNEQFF
d_gene: .; j_gene: TRBJ2-6; abundance: .; v_gene: TRBV28; CDR3nt: TGTGCCAGCTCCCTCCCCTCTGGGGCCAACGTCCTGACTTTC; CDR3aa: CASSLPSGANVLTF
d_gene: TRBD2; j_gene: TRBJ2-2; abundance: .; v_gene: TRBV10-2; CDR3nt: TGCGCCACCCGGCCCATCAGCGGGGAAGGGAAGGGCACCGGGGAGCTGTTTTTT; CDR3aa: CATRPISGEGKGTGELFF
d_gene: TRBD1; j_gene: TRBJ1-4; abundance: .; v_gene: TRBV5-1; CDR3nt: TGCGCCAGCAGCCAGGGACAGGTTAATGAAAAACTGTTTTTT; CDR3aa: CASSQGQVNEKLFF
d_gene: TRBD2; j_gene: TRBJ2-5; abundance: .; v_gene: TRBV11-2; CDR3nt: TGTGCCAGCAGCTTAAAGCTAGCGGGGGAGACCTCTTACCAAGAGACCCAGTACTTC; CDR3aa: CASSLKLAGETSYQETQYF
d_gene: TRBD2; j_gene: TRBJ2-4; abundance: .; v_gene: TRBV11-2; CDR3nt: TGTGCCAGCAGCGCGGGGGGGGCGAGCATTCAGTACTTC; CDR3aa: CASSAGGASIQYF
d_gene: TRBD1; j_gene: TRBJ1-2; abundance: few; v_gene: TRBV7-2; CDR3nt: TGTGCCAGCAGCTTTCGACAGGGTCGGGAAGGCTACACCTTC; CDR3aa: CASSFRQGREGYTF
d_gene: TRBD1; j_gene: TRBJ2-5; abundance: .; v_gene: TRBV4-1; CDR3nt: TGCGCCAGCAGCCAAGCCGGACAGGGGGCCATGGAGACCCAGTACTTC; CDR3aa: CASSQAGQGAMETQYF
d_gene: .; j_gene: TRBJ2-7; abundance: .; v_gene: TRBV5-4; CDR3nt: TGTGCCAGCAGCTTAGGTAGGTTGGTCCACGAGCAGTACTTC; CDR3aa: CASSLGRLVHEQYF
d_gene: TRBD1; j_gene: TRBJ1-3; abundance: .; v_gene: TRBV7-9; CDR3nt: TGTGCCAGCAGCCAATTTTGGGGACAGAGCTCTGGAAACACCATATATTTT; CDR3aa: CASSQFWGQSSGNTIYF
d_gene: .; j_gene: TRBJ1-1; abundance: .; v_gene: TRBV5-6; CDR3nt: TGTGCCAGCAGCTTCGATACAGGGAAGAACACTGAAGCTTTCTTT; CDR3aa: CASSFDTGKNTEAFF